Below, 6 T cell receptor beta chains from the same sample are listed, as sequenced in a study of cytomegalovirus exposure and HLA in healthy donors. The PCR ran on 60 Vbeta and 13 Jbeta primers. Generated by immunoSEQ multiplex PCR, the TCRdb table keeps only in-frame clones and is missing some. The sample carries about 180,000 clones, around 80% recorded once. Input material: PBMCs. The source of these receptors is a woman aged 40-49 years in good health and CMV-seronegative.

J is TRBJ2-1 and V is TRBV11-2; D call uncertain. Trimming removed 0 bases from V and 8 bases from J, with 11 bases in between. This CDR3 is built from 14 residues. Germline assignment: CDR1 SGHAT and CDR2 FQNNGV. CDR3: CASSLELRRDEQFF. CDR3 nucleotide sequence: TGTGCCAGCAGCTTAGAATTGAGACGGGATGAGCAGTTCTTC.

This clone has just a few counts. The J gene is TRBJ2-7, the V gene TRBV2; TRBD1 is a possible D gene (6 bases). Germline V gene lookup returns CDR1 SNHLY and CDR2 FYNNEI. The CDR3 consists of 12 residues. The V end was cut by 8 bases, the J end by 2 bases, with 10 bases between. The CDR3 nucleotides are TGTGCCAGCGCCCAGGGGCCCTACGAGCAGTACTTC. Translating it yields CASAQGPYEQYF. Variable domain in full (rest from reference TRBV2 and TRBJ2-7): EPEVTQTPSHQVTQMGQEVILRCVPISNHLYFYWYRQILGQKVEFLVSFYNNEISEKSEIFDDQFSVERPDGSNFTLKIRSTKLEDSAMYFCASAQGPYEQYFGPGTRLTVT.

The rearrangement links TRBV18 to TRBJ1-4; D is unclear. There are 14 residues in the CDR3. Germline V gene sequence: CDR1 KGHSH, CDR2 LQKENI. The V and J ends lost 1 base and 7 bases respectively, with 10 bases between them. The CDR3 DNA follows: TGTGCCAGCTCACCACTCGGCAGAGGTGAAAAACTGTTTTTT. Translating gives CASSPLGRGEKLFF.

The rearrangement uses TRBV9 and TRBJ2-1; TRBD2 matches 10 bases. CDR3 size: 16 residues. V lost 0 bases and J lost 4; bases outside the gene matches: 4. Germline V gene data show CDR1 as SGDLS and CDR2 as YYNGEE. The CDR3 DNA sequence: TGTGCCAGCAGCGTAGCGGGTAGCGGGGGGTACAATGAGCAGTTCTTC. Its protein is CASSVAGSGGYNEQFF.

The chain has TRBV6-1 and TRBJ1-2, with D possibly being TRBD1 (5 bases). CDR1 is MNHNS and CDR2 is SASEGT in the germline V gene. The CDR3 totals 15 residues. V was pared by 5 bases and J by 2 bases, with 15 bases between. The CDR3 region has the DNA TGTGCCAGCAGTTCTCCCGCGGGACGGAACTATGGCTACACCTTC. Translated: CASSSPAGRNYGYTF.

This chain joins TRBV30 and TRBJ2-3; 7 positions match TRBD2. The ends lost 3 bases at V and 4 bases at J; junction bases unmatched: 10. CDR1 is GTSNPN, CDR2 SVGIG, per germline (reference sequence). The CDR3 sequence is 15 residues long. CDR3 bases: TGTGCCTGGAGCGCGGGAGAGGGTTTAGCAGATACGCAGTATTTT. It is translated as CAWSAGEGLADTQYF. Drawing the rest from reference TRBV30 and TRBJ2-3, the complete variable domain is SQTIHQWPATLVQPVGSPLSLECTVEGTSNPNLYWYRQAAGRGLQLLFYSVGIGQISSEVPQNLSASRPQDRQFILSSKKLLLSDSGFYLCAWSAGEGLADTQYFGPGTRLTVL.